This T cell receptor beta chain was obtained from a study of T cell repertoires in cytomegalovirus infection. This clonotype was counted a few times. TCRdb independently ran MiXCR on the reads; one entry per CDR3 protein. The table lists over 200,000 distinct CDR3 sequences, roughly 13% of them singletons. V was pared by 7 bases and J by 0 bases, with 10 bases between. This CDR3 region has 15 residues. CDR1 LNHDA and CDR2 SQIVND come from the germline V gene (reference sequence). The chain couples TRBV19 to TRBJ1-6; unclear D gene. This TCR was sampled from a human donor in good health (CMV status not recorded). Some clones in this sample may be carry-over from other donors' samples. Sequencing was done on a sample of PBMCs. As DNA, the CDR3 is TGTGCCAGTACCCAGGCCGACTCCTATAATTCACCCCTCCACTTT. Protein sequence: CASTQADSYNSPLHF.